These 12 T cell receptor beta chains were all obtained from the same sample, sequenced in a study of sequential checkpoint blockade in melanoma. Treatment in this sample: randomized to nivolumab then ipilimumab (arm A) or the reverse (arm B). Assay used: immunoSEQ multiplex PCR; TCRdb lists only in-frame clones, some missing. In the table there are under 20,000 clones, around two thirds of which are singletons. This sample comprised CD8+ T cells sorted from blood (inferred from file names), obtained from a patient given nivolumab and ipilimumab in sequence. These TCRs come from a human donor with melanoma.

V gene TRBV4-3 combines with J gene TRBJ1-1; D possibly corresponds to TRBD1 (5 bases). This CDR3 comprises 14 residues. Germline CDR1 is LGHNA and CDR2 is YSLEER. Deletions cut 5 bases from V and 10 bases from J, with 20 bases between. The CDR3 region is CASSSYPDPGGAFF. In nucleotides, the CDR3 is TGCGCCAGCAGCTCTTATCCCGACCCCGGGGGAGCTTTCTTT.

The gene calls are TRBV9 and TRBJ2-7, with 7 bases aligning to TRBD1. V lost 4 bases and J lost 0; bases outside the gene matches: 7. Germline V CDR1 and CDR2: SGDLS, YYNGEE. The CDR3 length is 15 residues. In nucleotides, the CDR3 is TGTGCCAGCAGCCCATGGACAGGTTACTCCTACGAGCAGTACTTC. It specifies CASSPWTGYSYEQYF.

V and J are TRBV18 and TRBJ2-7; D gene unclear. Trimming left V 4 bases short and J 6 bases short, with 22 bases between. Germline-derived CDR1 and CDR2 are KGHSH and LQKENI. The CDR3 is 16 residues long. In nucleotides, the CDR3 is TGTGCCAGCTCACATCCGGAGTTCTCCCCCGCCTCCGAGCAGTACTTC. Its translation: CASSHPEFSPASEQYF.

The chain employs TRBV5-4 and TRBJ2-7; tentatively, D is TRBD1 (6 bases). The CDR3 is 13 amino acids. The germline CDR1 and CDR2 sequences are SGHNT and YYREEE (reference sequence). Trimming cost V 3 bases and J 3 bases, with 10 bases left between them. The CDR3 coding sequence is TGTGCCAGCAGCTCGGACAGACTCTACGAGCAGTACTTC. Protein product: CASSSDRLYEQYF.

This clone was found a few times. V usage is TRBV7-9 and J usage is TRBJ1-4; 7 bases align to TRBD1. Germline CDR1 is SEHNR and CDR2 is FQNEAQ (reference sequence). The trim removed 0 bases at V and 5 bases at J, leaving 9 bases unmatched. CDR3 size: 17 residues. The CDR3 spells CASSLARGGTLNEKLFF. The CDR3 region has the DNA TGTGCCAGCAGCTTAGCGAGAGGGGGCACGCTAAATGAAAAACTGTTTTTT.

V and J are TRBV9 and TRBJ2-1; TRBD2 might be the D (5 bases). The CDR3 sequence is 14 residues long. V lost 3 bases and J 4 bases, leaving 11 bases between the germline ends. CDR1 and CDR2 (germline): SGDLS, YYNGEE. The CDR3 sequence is CASSGPGGYNEQFF. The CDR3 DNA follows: TGTGCCAGCAGCGGGCCGGGCGGGTACAATGAGCAGTTCTTC.

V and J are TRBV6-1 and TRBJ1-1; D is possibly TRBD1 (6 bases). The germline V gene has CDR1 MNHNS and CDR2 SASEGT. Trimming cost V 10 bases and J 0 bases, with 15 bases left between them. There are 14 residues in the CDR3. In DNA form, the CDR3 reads TGTGCCACCAACAGGGTAAACATGAACACTGAAGCTTTCTTT. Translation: CATNRVNMNTEAFF.

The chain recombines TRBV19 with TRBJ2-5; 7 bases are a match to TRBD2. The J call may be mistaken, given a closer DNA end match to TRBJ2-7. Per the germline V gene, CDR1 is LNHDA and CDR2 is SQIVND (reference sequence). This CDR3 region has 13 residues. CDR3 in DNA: TGTGCCAGTAGTATATGGGGGGGAAACGAGCAGTACTTC. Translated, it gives CASSIWGGNEQYF.

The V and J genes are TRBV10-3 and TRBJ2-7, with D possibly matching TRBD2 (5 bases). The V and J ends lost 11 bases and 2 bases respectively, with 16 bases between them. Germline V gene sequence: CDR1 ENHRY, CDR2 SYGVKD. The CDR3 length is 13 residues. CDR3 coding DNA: TGTGCCTCCCGGGGAGCGGAGACCTACGAGCAGTACTTC. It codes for CASRGAETYEQYF.

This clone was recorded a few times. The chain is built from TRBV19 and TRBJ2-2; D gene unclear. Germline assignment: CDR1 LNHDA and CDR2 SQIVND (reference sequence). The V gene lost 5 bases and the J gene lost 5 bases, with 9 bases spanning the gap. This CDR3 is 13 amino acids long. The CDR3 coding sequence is TGTGCCAGTAGTCCCGTCGAGACCGGGGAGCTGTTTTTT. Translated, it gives CASSPVETGELFF.

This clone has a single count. Written as DNA, the CDR3 is TGTGCCAGCAGCGTATCTGGACAGCACCACAATGAGCAGTTCTTC. This sequence encodes CASSVSGQHHNEQFF. This chain joins TRBV9 and TRBJ2-1, with a possible D match to TRBD1 (6 bases). Trimming pared 1 base from V and 5 bases from J, leaving 13 bases between. CDR1 SGDLS and CDR2 YYNGEE come from the germline V gene. The CDR3 extends over 15 amino acids.

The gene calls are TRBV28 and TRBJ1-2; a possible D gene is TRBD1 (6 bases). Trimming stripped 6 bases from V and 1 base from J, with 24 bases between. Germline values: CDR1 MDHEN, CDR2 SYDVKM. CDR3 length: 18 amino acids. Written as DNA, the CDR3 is TGTGCCAGCAGGACAACCGACAGGCCCGATTACTTTAACTATGGCTACACCTTC. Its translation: CASRTTDRPDYFNYGYTF.